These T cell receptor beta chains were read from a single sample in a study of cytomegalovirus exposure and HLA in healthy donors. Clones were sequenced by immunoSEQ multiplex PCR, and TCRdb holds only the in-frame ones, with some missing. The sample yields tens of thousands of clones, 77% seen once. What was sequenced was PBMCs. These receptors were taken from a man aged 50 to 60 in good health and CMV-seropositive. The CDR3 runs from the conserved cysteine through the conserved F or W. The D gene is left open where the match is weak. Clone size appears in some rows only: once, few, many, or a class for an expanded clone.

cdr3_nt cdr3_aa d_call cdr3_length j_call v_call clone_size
TGTGCCATCAGTGAGTCAACAGGGCCCCACGAGCAGTACTTC CAISESTGPHEQYF NA 14 TRBJ2-7 TRBV10-3 NA
TGTGCCAGCAGCGCCAGGGCGGCAGGCGGCCTGACTTTC CASSARAAGGLTF NA 13 TRBJ2-6 TRBV11-3 NA
TGTGCCAGTATAGAGTCGGCCAAAAACAGTCAGTACTTC CASIESAKNSQYF NA 13 TRBJ2-4 TRBV7-9 NA
TGTGCCAGCAGCTTAATAGGACAGCTGAAGGGCTATGGCTACACCTTC CASSLIGQLKGYGYTF NA 16 TRBJ1-2 TRBV5-4 once
TGTGCCAGTAGTGCGGGACAGCATAGCAATCAGCCCCAGCATTTT CASSAGQHSNQPQHF TRBD1 15 TRBJ1-5 TRBV19 once
TGTGCCACCCAGGGGGGCAACTATGGCTACACCTTC CATQGGNYGYTF TRBD1 12 TRBJ1-2 TRBV10-3 NA
TGTGCCAGCAGTGAAGCAGGAGCTCAAGAGACCCAGTACTTC CASSEAGAQETQYF NA 14 TRBJ2-5 TRBV6-1 NA
TGTGCCAGCTCACCACCTCTAGGGGTCCAAGGTACGCAGTATTTT CASSPPLGVQGTQYF NA 15 TRBJ2-3 TRBV18 NA
TGTGCCAGCAGCGAGACAGTTGTCGAAGAAAAACTGTTTTTT CASSETVVEEKLFF NA 14 TRBJ1-4 TRBV9 NA
TGTGCCAGCAGGGGGGACGGGAGAACGAATGAGCAGTTCTTC CASRGDGRTNEQFF NA 14 TRBJ2-1 TRBV25-1 NA
TGTGCCAGCAGCACTCGACAGGATGGCGGGTCACCCCTCCACTTT CASSTRQDGGSPLHF NA 15 TRBJ1-6 TRBV5-4 NA
TGTGCCAGCAGTAGGGGACAGGTAATGACCTACGAGCAGTACTTC CASSRGQVMTYEQYF TRBD1 15 TRBJ2-7 TRBV2 NA
TGTGCCAGTAGTATCAGGACAGGAGCCATGAACACTGAAGCTTTCTTT CASSIRTGAMNTEAFF TRBD1 16 TRBJ1-1 TRBV19 NA
TGTGCCAGCTCCCAAGGGACTAGCCCTAATACGCAGTTCTTC CASSQGTSPNTQFF TRBD2 14 TRBJ2-1 TRBV6-4 NA
TGTGCCAGCAGTTACCAGGGACTAGCCCACGAGCAGTACTTC CASSYQGLAHEQYF TRBD2 14 TRBJ2-7 TRBV27 NA
TGCGCCAGCAGCCAAGAAAGTGAGCGAACAACGCAGACCCAGTACTTC CASSQESERTTQTQYF NA 16 TRBJ2-5 TRBV4-3 once
TGTGCCAGCAGCTCGGGGACAGGGGGCAGGGGCTACACCTTC CASSSGTGGRGYTF TRBD1 14 TRBJ1-2 TRBV7-2 NA
TGCGCCAGCAGCTTTGGCAGATCGCAAGAGACCCAGTACTTC CASSFGRSQETQYF NA 14 TRBJ2-5 TRBV5-1 NA